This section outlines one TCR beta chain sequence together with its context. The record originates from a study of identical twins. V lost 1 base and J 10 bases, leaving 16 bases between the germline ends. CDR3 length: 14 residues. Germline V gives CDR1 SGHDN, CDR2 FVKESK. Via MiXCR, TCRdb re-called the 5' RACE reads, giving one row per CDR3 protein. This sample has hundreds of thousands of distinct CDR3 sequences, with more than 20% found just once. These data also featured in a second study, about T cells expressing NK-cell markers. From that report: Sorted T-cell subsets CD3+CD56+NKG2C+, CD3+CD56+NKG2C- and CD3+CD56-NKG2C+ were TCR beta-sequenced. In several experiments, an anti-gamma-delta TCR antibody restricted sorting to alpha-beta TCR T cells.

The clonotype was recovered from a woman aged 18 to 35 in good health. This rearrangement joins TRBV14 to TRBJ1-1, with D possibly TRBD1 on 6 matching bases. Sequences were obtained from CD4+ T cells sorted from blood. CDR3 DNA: TGTGCCAGCAGCCAAGTGACAGGCACGGGTGTAGCTTTCTTT. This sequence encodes CASSQVTGTGVAFF.